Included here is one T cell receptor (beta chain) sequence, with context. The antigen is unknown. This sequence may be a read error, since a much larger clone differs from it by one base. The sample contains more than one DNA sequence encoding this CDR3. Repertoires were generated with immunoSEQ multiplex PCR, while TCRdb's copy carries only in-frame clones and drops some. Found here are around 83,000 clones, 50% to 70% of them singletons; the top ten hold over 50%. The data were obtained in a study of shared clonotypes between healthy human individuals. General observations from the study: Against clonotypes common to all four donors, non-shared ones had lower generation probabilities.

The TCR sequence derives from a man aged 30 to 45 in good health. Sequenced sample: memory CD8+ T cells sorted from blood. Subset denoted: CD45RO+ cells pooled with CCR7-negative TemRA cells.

The CDR3 nucleotides are TGCGCCAGCAGCCAAAGACAGGTTAGCAATCAGCCCCAGCATTTT. Protein: CASSQRQVSNQPQHF. J is TRBJ1-5 and V is TRBV4-1; TRBD1 might be the D (6 bases). The CDR3 loop spans 15 amino acids. Trimming stripped 2 bases from V and 0 bases from J, with 8 bases between. Germline V gene lookup returns CDR1 MGHRA and CDR2 YSYEKL.